These T cell receptor beta chains were read from a single sample in a study of blood T cells in healthy people across ages. MiXCR, applied by TCRdb to the 5' RACE reads, yields one record per CDR3 protein. The sample contains 700,000 or so distinct CDR3 sequences, roughly 20% of which appear only once. The sequenced sample was blood. The origin of the receptors is a man aged 65-85 years in good health. The CDR3 runs from the conserved cysteine through the conserved F or W. Each record gives: CDR3 protein, CDR3 DNA, J gene, V gene, D gene, clone size. A D gene is named only where the DNA matches it firmly. Clone size, where shown, is once, few, many, or a class for clones that have expanded.

CASSTGQGPGNTIYF,TGTGCCAGCAGCACGGGACAGGGGCCCGGAAACACCATATATTTT,TRBJ1-3,TRBV5-4,TRBD1,.
CASSLIGNYGYTF,TGTGCCAGCAGTTTAATAGGGAATTATGGCTACACCTTC,TRBJ1-2,TRBV27,.,few
CSARGQSSYNSPLHF,TGCAGTGCTAGAGGGCAGAGCTCCTATAATTCACCCCTCCACTTT,TRBJ1-6,TRBV20-1,.,few
CATSETSGSTDTQYF,TGTGCCACCAGTGAGACTAGCGGGAGCACAGATACGCAGTATTTT,TRBJ2-3,TRBV24-1,TRBD2,.
CASRPGLAGDAEQFF,TGTGCCAGCAGACCGGGACTAGCGGGAGATGCTGAGCAGTTCTTC,TRBJ2-1,TRBV12-3/TRBV12-4,TRBD2,.
CSVSLYGTPNEKLFF,TGCAGCGTTTCGCTCTACGGGACGCCTAATGAAAAACTGTTTTTT,TRBJ1-4,TRBV29-1,.,.
CASSYRGHDEAFF,TGTGCCAGCAGCTACAGGGGTCATGATGAAGCTTTCTTT,TRBJ1-1,TRBV6-6,TRBD1,few
CASSSGRFGTEAFF,TGCGCCAGCAGCTCGGGTAGGTTCGGCACTGAAGCTTTCTTT,TRBJ1-1,TRBV5-1,.,few
CASNNIGGVDEAFF,TGTGCCAGCAACAACATAGGGGGCGTGGATGAAGCTTTCTTT,TRBJ1-1,TRBV7-2,TRBD1,.
CASSGPLTGPTDF,TGTGCCAGTAGTGGCCCCCTTACGGGGCCCACGGACTTC,TRBJ2-5,TRBV19,.,few
CASSSKPGDTQYF,TGCGCCAGCAGTAGCAAGCCAGGGGATACGCAGTATTTT,TRBJ2-3,TRBV12-3/TRBV12-4,.,.